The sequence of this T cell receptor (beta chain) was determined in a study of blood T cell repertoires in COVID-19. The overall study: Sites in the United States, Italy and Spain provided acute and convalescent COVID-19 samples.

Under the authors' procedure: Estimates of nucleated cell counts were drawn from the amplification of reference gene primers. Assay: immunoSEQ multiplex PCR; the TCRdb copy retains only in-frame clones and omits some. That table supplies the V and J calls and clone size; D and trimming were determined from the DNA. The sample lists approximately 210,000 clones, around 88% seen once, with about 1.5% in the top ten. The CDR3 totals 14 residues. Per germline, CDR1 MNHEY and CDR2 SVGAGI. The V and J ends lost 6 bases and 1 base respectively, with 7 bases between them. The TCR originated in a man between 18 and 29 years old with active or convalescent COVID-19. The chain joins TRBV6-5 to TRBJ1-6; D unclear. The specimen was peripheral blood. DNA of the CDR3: TGTGCCAGCAGCGACAATTCCTATAATTCACCCCTCCACTTT. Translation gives CASSDNSYNSPLHF.